The 9 T cell receptor beta chains below all came from one sample that was sequenced in a study of PD-1 blockade in classical Hodgkin lymphoma. Described time point: cycle 4 day 1 (C4D1), after less than 7 weeks of nivolumab. Brentuximab vedotin exposure varied, and every patient relapsed after autologous stem cell transplantation. TCRdb's table, derived via immunoSEQ multiplex PCR, lists solely in-frame clones and lacks some. This table has fewer than 8,000 clones, around 75% appearing once. Sequences were derived from peripheral blood mononuclear cells (PBMCs), sampled before the fourth cycle of nivolumab. These receptors were collected from a human donor with classical Hodgkin lymphoma.

The chain combines TRBV4-2 with TRBJ1-1; weak D call: TRBD1 (5 bases). This CDR3 is built from 12 residues. The V gene lost 4 bases and the J gene lost 8 bases, with 11 bases spanning the gap. From germline, CDR1 is LGHNA and CDR2 YNFKEQ. CDR3 protein: CASSPGTLEAFF. The CDR3 DNA is TGTGCCAGCAGCCCCGGGACTTTAGAAGCTTTCTTT.

The chain carries TRBV18 and TRBJ2-1, with a weak D call TRBD2 (6 bases). CDR1 is KGHSH, CDR2 LQKENI, per germline. V lost 0 bases and J 2 bases, leaving 11 bases between the germline ends. The length of the CDR3 is 16 residues. The CDR3 loop is CASSPPGGLTYNEQFF. CDR3 nucleotides: TGTGCCAGCTCACCACCTGGAGGGCTCACCTACAATGAGCAGTTCTTC.

This clone was found once. The chain employs TRBV7-2 and TRBJ1-1; D is perhaps TRBD1 (5 bases). CDR3 length: 12 residues. Germline lookup yields CDR1 SGHTA and CDR2 FQGNSA. V shed 4 bases and J shed 6 bases, with 9 bases lying between them. CDR3 loop: CASSSLGPEAFF. CDR3 nucleotides: TGTGCCAGCAGCTCCTTGGGACCTGAAGCTTTCTTT.

On this clone: The same CDR3 is also encoded by other DNA sequences in this sample. This sequence joins TRBV15 and TRBJ2-1; 9 bases are shared with TRBD2. The CDR3 spans 14 residues. Germline V gives CDR1 LNHNV, CDR2 YYDKDF (reference sequence). V shed 4 bases and J 5 bases; nucleotides not matched to a gene: 3. CDR3 in amino acids: CATSMAGGNNEQFF. DNA for the CDR3: TGTGCCACCAGCATGGCGGGGGGGAACAATGAGCAGTTCTTC.

V usage is TRBV4-1 and J usage is TRBJ1-2, with D perhaps TRBD1 (5 bases). Per germline, CDR1 MGHRA and CDR2 YSYEKL. V was clipped by 4 bases and J by 5 bases, with 11 bases between them. The CDR3 has 13 amino acids. CDR3 nucleotides: TGCGCCAGCAGCCGGGACGGCCTTTATGGCTACACCTTC. This encodes CASSRDGLYGYTF.

The chain employs TRBV7-2 and TRBJ2-5; 12 nucleotides match TRBD2. Trimming took 4 bases from V and 4 from J; bases not matched to a gene: 4. The CDR3 runs to 15 residues. CDR1 is SGHTA, CDR2 FQGNSA, per germline. CDR3 DNA sequence: TGTGCCAGCAGCTCAGGGGGACTAGCGGGAGAGACCCAGTACTTC. It yields the protein CASSSGGLAGETQYF.

The CDR3 DNA is TGTGCCAGCAGCCAAGGTGGGGCTAGCGGGGCAGATACGCAGTATTTT. As protein: CASSQGGASGADTQYF. The V call is TRBV4-2, the J call TRBJ2-3; 9 positions match TRBD2. This CDR3 spans 16 amino acids. With 1 base clipped from V and 4 bases from J, the junction kept 6 bases outside the gene matches. Germline loops: CDR1 LGHNA, CDR2 YNFKEQ.

This clone occurred a few times. This chain uses TRBV7-3 with TRBJ2-3; 9 bases align to TRBD1. CDR3 size: 17 residues. The V and J ends lost 3 bases and 3 bases, in that order; junction bases with no gene match: 10. Germline assignment: CDR1 SGHTA and CDR2 FQGTGA. The CDR3 DNA is TGTGCCAGCAGCTTCCTCGCCGGGACAGGGTTGACAGATACGCAGTATTTT. Its translation is CASSFLAGTGLTDTQYF.

The chain couples TRBV5-1 to TRBJ2-6, with 8 bases fitting TRBD1. CDR1 SGHRS and CDR2 YFSETQ come from the germline V gene. V lost 3 bases and J lost 6; bases outside the gene matches: 11. CDR3 length: 17 amino acids. Here the CDR3 DNA reads TGCGCCAGCAGCTCGGGGACAGGCCTTTCGTCGGCCAACGTCCTGACTTTC. It encodes CASSSGTGLSSANVLTF.